The present TCR beta chain was sequenced within a study of T cells in localized non-small cell lung cancer (TCRdb year 2020). Regarding the research as a whole: T cell repertoires of some 240 early-stage NSCLC patients were analyzed, with tumors being compared against uninvolved tumor-adjacent lungs. All 240 or so NSCLC patients in the cohort were treatment-naive and had localized lung tumors that were resected. A mean age of roughly 66 years was recorded for the NSCLC patients, of whom 129 were male and about a hundred were female. General study outcomes and caveats: Since the design was exploratory, TCR variables were selected using unadjusted p-values with no false-discovery rate correction. Multi-region tumor sequencing was not performed, so intratumor heterogeneity could not be excluded. Uninvolved tumor-adjacent lung showed the highest T cell clonality, higher than tumor, which suggests more focused antigenic responses in the adjacent lung. Longer overall survival was associated with higher blood T cell density, whereas shorter survival was associated with higher adjacent-lung clonality. A median of 57 of the top 100 tumor clones turned up in the paired uninvolved adjacent lung, and some 28 of those clones also ranked among the top 100 of that same adjacent lung.

As encoded in the germline V gene, CDR1 is SGHNT while CDR2 is YENEEA. From the cysteine up to the phenylalanine, the CDR3 has a length of 14 residues. Only CDR3 DNA is held: 42 bases, read in frame from base 1. Cut back by 7 bases and 0 bases, the V and J ends lie 10 bases apart. The immunoSEQ Assay was used to sequence TCR beta CDR3 regions from DNA. The paper's processing steps were these. T cell density was computed as TCR beta template counts normalized to usable DNA estimated by amplifying housekeeping genes. Richness was estimated using the preseqR package, with extrapolation to 400,000 templates for PBMC samples and to 120,000 templates for tissue samples. Clonality was taken to be one minus Pielou's evenness. Differential abundance testing on productive amino-acid clonotypes, with a minimum total count of 5 and an alpha of 0.1, was used to identify tissue-enriched TCRs. The Jaccard Index and the Morisita Overlap Index were used to measure how much the repertoires overlapped between compartments. GLIPH clustered TCR beta CDR3s with public tetramer-defined viral CDR3s; viral motifs required at least three viral sequences plus V-gene enrichment. The immuneACCESS repertoire file appears here via TCRdb, limited to in-frame rearrangements. These files lack a portion of the clones; in checked studies, under half of the deficit traces to unresolved V genes, and the cause of the others is not known. V and J calls and clone size are those listed in that table; D and trimming were worked out from the DNA. Within this sample are more than 950 clones, with less than 25% of them counted one time only. The top ten clonotypes cover approximately 12% of the sample.

This clone was seen more than once but under ten times. Its antigen remains undetermined. No much larger clone is present one base from it, and per-base qualities are unavailable. Uninvolved adjacent lung was taken at least 2 cm from the tumor margin and confirmed free of atypia by two independent pathologists. At diagnosis, peripheral blood, uninvolved tumor-adjacent lung and tumor were collected and stored as a combination of fresh-frozen and FFPE material. Here the sequenced sample was normal lung tissue next to the tumor, taken before any cancer treatment. The rearrangement joined TRBV11-3 to TRBJ1-3, and possibly TRBD1, on 6 matching bases. The TCR sequence derives from a male donor at least 60 years old with stage III squamous cell lung carcinoma. The CDR3 region: CASTDRSSGNTIYF. The sequenced DNA is TGTGCCAGCACGGACAGAAGCTCTGGAAACACCATATATTTT.